This T cell receptor beta chain was sequenced for a study of somatic mutations in cytotoxic T cells in rheumatoid arthritis. General study results and limits: Only rheumatoid arthritis patients, not healthy controls, showed CD8+ clonality increasing with age.

Repertoires were generated with immunoSEQ multiplex PCR, while TCRdb's copy carries only in-frame clones and drops some. The sample consists of just over 15,000 clones, roughly 75% of them appearing once. Turning to this clone: Its antigen is undetermined.

The CDR3 is 14 amino acids. CDR1 and CDR2 (germline): MNHEY, SVGAGI. V shed 0 bases and J shed 3 bases, with 9 bases lying between them. What was sequenced was CD8+ T cells sorted from blood. The sequence derives from an adult with rheumatoid arthritis. This chain uses TRBV6-5 with TRBJ2-7; no definite D call. The CDR3 DNA sequence: TGTGCCAGCAGTTACTCGGGCCCCGACTACGAGCAGTACTTC. Its translation: CASSYSGPDYEQYF.